This passage covers 21 T cell receptor beta chains from one sample sequenced in a study of radiotherapy plus CTLA-4 blockade in lung cancer. Assay used: immunoSEQ multiplex PCR; TCRdb lists only in-frame clones, some missing. The sample records tens of thousands of clones, 78% being singletons. The sequences come from peripheral blood, collected from a patient treated with radiotherapy plus ipilimumab. These receptors originate from a human donor with non-small cell lung cancer whose response to radiotherapy plus ipilimumab could not be evaluated. Some clones in this sample may be carry-over from other donors' samples.

The CDR3 loop is CASSGTGFQGTQYF. The CDR3 DNA reads as TGTGCCAGCAGCGGAACAGGGTTCCAAGGAACCCAGTACTTC. The rearrangement joins TRBV5-4 to TRBJ2-5; weak D call: TRBD1 (6 bases). V was pared by 4 bases and J by 8 bases, with 18 bases between. This CDR3 contains 14 residues. Germline-derived CDR1 and CDR2 are SGHNT and YYREEE (reference sequence).

V usage is TRBV6-5 and J usage is TRBJ1-5, with D perhaps TRBD1 (5 bases). The V end was cut by 2 bases, the J end by 2 bases, with 13 bases between. This CDR3 comprises 16 residues. The V gene's germline CDR1 is MNHEY and CDR2 SVGAGI. The CDR3 reads CASSYRAGLGNQPQHF. CDR3 bases: TGTGCCAGCAGTTACAGGGCAGGGTTGGGCAATCAGCCCCAGCATTTT.

The J gene is TRBJ1-1, the V gene TRBV10-3, with D possibly matching TRBD1 (5 bases). Deletions cut 0 bases from V and 5 bases from J, with 13 bases between. In germline, CDR1 is ENHRY, CDR2 SYGVKD. The CDR3 has 15 residues. In nucleotides, the CDR3 is TGTGCCATCAGTGAGTCCCCAGGGCCGCGTACTGAAGCTTTCTTT. This codes for CAISESPGPRTEAFF.

The genes are TRBV30 and TRBJ1-2; 7 bases align to TRBD1. The CDR3 extends over 13 amino acids. Unmatched junction bases numbered 8, after V lost 6 bases and J lost 4 bases. Germline assignment: CDR1 GTSNPN and CDR2 SVGIG (reference sequence). CDR3 loop: CACDRVDSYGYTF. DNA of the CDR3: TGTGCCTGTGACAGGGTTGACAGCTATGGCTACACCTTC.

The V and J genes are TRBV28 and TRBJ1-5, with D possibly TRBD1 on 5 matching bases. Germline CDR1 and CDR2: MDHEN and SYDVKM. The CDR3 consists of 16 residues. V was pared by 5 bases and J by 3 bases, with 17 bases between. CDR3 loop: CASSLAGGGNNQPQHF. The CDR3 nucleotides are TGTGCCAGCAGTCTGGCCGGGGGAGGGAACAATCAGCCCCAGCATTTT.

The sample holds a few counts of this clone. The rearrangement joins TRBV19 to TRBJ2-1, with TRBD1 as a possible D gene (6 bases). The germline CDR1 and CDR2 sequences are LNHDA and SQIVND (reference sequence). The CDR3 length is 20 residues. The V and J ends lost 5 bases and 0 bases respectively, with 26 bases between them. CDR3 region: CASSDLGRYRAQSSYNEQFF. For the CDR3, the DNA is TGTGCCAGTAGTGACCTCGGACGGTACAGGGCCCAGAGCTCCTACAATGAGCAGTTCTTC.

This chain joins TRBV7-8 and TRBJ2-7; 8 bases agree with TRBD2. This CDR3 is 15 amino acids long. CDR1 is SGHVS, CDR2 FQNEAQ, per germline. Trimming cost V 2 bases and J 2 bases; bases outside gene matches: 5. The CDR3 is CASSLSAGAAYEQYF. In DNA form, the CDR3 reads TGTGCCAGCAGCTTATCAGCGGGGGCAGCCTACGAGCAGTACTTC.

V and J are TRBV6-5 and TRBJ1-5; D is unresolved. The CDR3 is made up of 14 amino acids. Germline V gene sequence: CDR1 MNHEY, CDR2 SVGAGI. The V end was cut by 6 bases, the J end by 10 bases, with 19 bases between. Here the CDR3 DNA reads TGTGCCAGCAGCCCGGACGGGCCTGAGGGACCCCAGCATTTT. Its protein is CASSPDGPEGPQHF.

This clone showed up just once. The gene calls are TRBV30 and TRBJ2-1; D call uncertain. The V gene lost 3 bases and the J gene lost 9 bases, with 15 bases spanning the gap. Germline V lookup: CDR1 GTSNPN, CDR2 SVGIG (reference sequence). The length of the CDR3 is 13 residues. CDR3 residues: CAWRFLANGEQFF. As DNA, the CDR3 is TGTGCCTGGAGATTCCTGGCAAATGGTGAGCAGTTCTTC.

This clone came up many times. The chain links TRBV28 to TRBJ2-7, with TRBD2 as a possible D gene (6 bases). Looked up from germline, CDR1 is MDHEN and CDR2 is SYDVKM. There are 14 residues in the CDR3. Trimming left V 3 bases short and J 5 bases short, with 14 bases between. In DNA, the CDR3 is TGTGCCAGCAGTTTCTTAGGGGACTCGGACGAGCAGTACTTC. This gives the protein CASSFLGDSDEQYF.

The genes are TRBV28 and TRBJ1-2; 10 bases are shared with TRBD1. CDR1 and CDR2 (germline): MDHEN, SYDVKM. There are 18 residues in the CDR3. The J segment lost 5 bases and the V segment lost 5 bases, leaving 17 bases of the junction unmatched. CDR3 region: CASSVLSGTGARGYGYTF. As DNA, the CDR3 is TGTGCCAGCAGTGTCTTGTCCGGGACAGGGGCTAGAGGATATGGCTACACCTTC.

This clone has more than one count but fewer than ten. Within the sample, other DNA sequences also encode this same CDR3. The chain carries TRBV7-9 and TRBJ1-4; the match to TRBD1 covers 9 bases. Looked up from germline, CDR1 is SEHNR and CDR2 is FQNEAQ (reference sequence). This CDR3 region has 17 residues. Unmatched junction bases numbered 8, after V lost 5 bases and J lost 1 base. This chain's CDR3 is CASSKGQGRGTNEKLFF. The CDR3, as DNA: TGTGCCAGCAGCAAAGGACAGGGGCGGGGAACTAATGAAAAACTGTTTTTT.

The J gene is TRBJ2-3, the V gene TRBV2, with 9 bases fitting TRBD2. The CDR3 sequence is 16 residues long. The germline V gene has CDR1 SNHLY and CDR2 FYNNEI. The trim removed 7 bases at V and 4 bases at J, leaving 12 bases unmatched. The CDR3, as DNA: TGTGCCAGCATTCAAGGGGCGGGGGGGCCTTCAGATACGCAGTATTTT. Amino acids: CASIQGAGGPSDTQYF.

This chain uses TRBV4-1 with TRBJ1-5; D remains unclear. CDR1 and CDR2 (germline): MGHRA, YSYEKL. With 1 base removed from V and 2 bases from J, the gap between germline ends came to 12 bases. The CDR3 runs to 16 residues. Here the CDR3 reads CASSQVGSGGNQPQHF. The CDR3 DNA reads as TGCGCCAGCAGCCAAGTAGGATCCGGGGGCAATCAGCCCCAGCATTTT.

This rearrangement joins TRBV7-2 to TRBJ2-7, with TRBD2 as a possible D gene (6 bases). V lost 5 bases to trimming and J lost 5 bases, with 16 bases between them. The CDR3 totals 14 residues. Germline loops: CDR1 SGHTA, CDR2 FQGNSA. CDR3 bases: TGTGCCAGCAGCCCCTCGGGGCGGGGCAACGAGCAGTACTTC. Its protein is CASSPSGRGNEQYF.

The rearrangement links TRBV2 to TRBJ1-2, with 9 bases aligning to TRBD1. The V gene end was trimmed by 8 bases and the J gene end by 0 bases; junction bases not matched to a gene: 13. CDR1 and CDR2 (germline): SNHLY, FYNNEI. The CDR3 has 17 amino acids. Written as DNA, the CDR3 is TGTGCCAGCCCTCGGGGGACAGGGCTTGAAGCTAACTATGGCTACACCTTC. This translates into CASPRGTGLEANYGYTF.

The table lists this clone with a few counts. The missing conserved phenylalanine or tryptophan at the end of this CDR3 makes a read error likely. The DNA is omitted, as the CDR3 cannot be located on it reliably, and the CDR3 follows TCRdb's listing. The CDR3 reads CASSLGDRD. The genes are TRBV7-9 and TRBJ2-7; the table's D call TRBD1 went unverified against the DNA. The CDR3 is made up of 9 amino acids, end residues included. Germline CDR1 and CDR2: SEHNR and FQNEAQ (reference sequence).

The rearrangement links TRBV4-3 to TRBJ2-3, with D perhaps matching TRBD2 (6 bases). CDR1 LGHNA and CDR2 YSLEER come from the germline V gene. The V end was cut by 8 bases, the J end by 0 bases, with 15 bases between. There are 15 residues in the CDR3. The CDR3 coding sequence is TGCGCCAGCGCCCCGGGGGTATCTAGCACAGATACGCAGTATTTT. Its protein product is CASAPGVSSTDTQYF.

In DNA form, the CDR3 reads TGTGCCAGCTCACCGGGGACAGCTCGGGATGGCTACACCTTC. Protein product: CASSPGTARDGYTF. V usage is TRBV18 and J usage is TRBJ1-2, with 7 nucleotides matching TRBD1. The germline CDR1 and CDR2 sequences are KGHSH and LQKENI. CDR3 length: 14 residues. V lost 3 bases, J lost 6 bases, and 7 bases stayed unmatched.

The J gene is TRBJ2-7, the V gene TRBV18; a possible D gene is TRBD1 (5 bases). Germline lookup yields CDR1 KGHSH and CDR2 LQKENI. Trimming removed 2 bases from V and 2 bases from J, with 13 bases in between. This CDR3 has 15 amino acids. CDR3 region: CASSPYSDSPYEQYF. The CDR3 DNA reads TGTGCCAGCTCACCATATAGTGACAGTCCCTACGAGCAGTACTTC.

With regard to this clone: An end of the junction does not agree with germline; a read error may underlie this. V usage is TRBV7-7 and J usage is TRBJ2-5, with D tentatively TRBD1 (6 bases). The CDR3 is made up of 17 amino acids. Germline V CDR1 and CDR2: SSHAT, FNYEAQ (reference sequence). The CDR3 sequence is CASSLASRGPKKETQYF. DNA for the CDR3: TGTGCTAGCAGCTTAGCAAGCAGGGGCCCAAAGAAAGAGACCCAGTACTTC.